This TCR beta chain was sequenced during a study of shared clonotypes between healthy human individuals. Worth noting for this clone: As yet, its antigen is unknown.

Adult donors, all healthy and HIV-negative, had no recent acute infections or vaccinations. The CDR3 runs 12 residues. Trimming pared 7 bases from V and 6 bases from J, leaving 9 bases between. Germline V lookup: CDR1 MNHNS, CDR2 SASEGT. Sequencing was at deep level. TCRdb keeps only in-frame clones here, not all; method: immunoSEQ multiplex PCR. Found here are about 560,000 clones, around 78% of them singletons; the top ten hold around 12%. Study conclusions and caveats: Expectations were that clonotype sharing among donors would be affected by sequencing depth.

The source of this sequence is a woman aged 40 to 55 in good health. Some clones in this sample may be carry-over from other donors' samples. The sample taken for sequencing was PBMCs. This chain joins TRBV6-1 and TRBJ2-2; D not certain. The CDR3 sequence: CASNQKPGELFF. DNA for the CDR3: TGTGCCAGCAACCAGAAGCCCGGGGAGCTGTTTTTT.